The rows below give T cell receptor beta chains drawn from one sample of a study of CD8+ T cells in alopecia areata. Some clones are missing from TCRdb's copy, which holds only in-frame ones; the method was immunoSEQ multiplex PCR. Here the sample spans about 120,000 clones, around 53% being singletons. The sequenced sample was CD4+ T cells sorted from blood, obtained at week 4, from a patient treated with tofacitinib. The receptors derive from a human donor with alopecia areata. The CDR3 runs from the conserved cysteine through the conserved F or W. D genes are given only for firm matches. Not all rows give a size; the values are once, few, many and, for expanded clones, a class.

abundance | j_gene | v_gene | d_gene | CDR3aa | CDR3nt
NA | TRBJ1-5 | TRBV2 | NA | CASSADGDQPQHF | TGTGCCAGCAGTGCCGATGGGGATCAGCCCCAGCATTTT
NA | TRBJ1-2 | TRBV7-9 | NA | CASSPEGYNGYTF | TGTGCCAGCAGCCCCGAGGGTTATAATGGCTACACCTTC
NA | TRBJ2-7 | TRBV30 | NA | CAWGGGRGFYEQYF | TGTGCCTGGGGAGGGGGCAGGGGGTTCTACGAGCAGTACTTC
few | TRBJ1-2 | TRBV6-1 | NA | CASSEVLMGQGQYGYTF | TGTGCCAGCAGTGAAGTCCTGATGGGTCAGGGGCAGTATGGCTACACCTTC
NA | TRBJ2-7 | TRBV27 | TRBD1 | CASSPNSGTGHYEQYF | TGTGCCAGCAGTCCTAACTCCGGGACAGGGCACTACGAGCAGTACTTC
NA | TRBJ1-2 | TRBV30 | NA | CAEGYLAGYTF | TGTGCCGAGGGGTATCTCGCTGGCTACACCTTC
NA | TRBJ2-7 | TRBV29-1 | NA | CSVVNSPYEQYF | TGCAGCGTTGTAAACAGCCCCTACGAGCAGTACTTC
NA | TRBJ2-6 | TRBV9 | NA | CASSVAGAGANVLTF | TGTGCCAGCAGCGTAGCCGGGGCTGGGGCCAACGTCCTGACTTTC
NA | TRBJ2-1 | TRBV18 | TRBD2 | CASSKLAGGAYNEQFF | TGTGCCAGCTCAAAACTAGCGGGGGGCGCCTACAATGAGCAGTTCTTC
NA | TRBJ1-3 | TRBV29-1 | TRBD1 | CSVAGTEYGNTIYF | TGCAGCGTGGCCGGGACAGAATACGGAAACACCATATATTTT
few | TRBJ1-1 | TRBV29-1 | TRBD1 | CSGETGEGTEAFF | TGCAGCGGGGAGACAGGGGAGGGCACTGAAGCTTTCTTT
few | TRBJ2-3 | TRBV5-5 | TRBD2 | CASSFGGDTQYF | TGTGCCAGCAGCTTCGGGGGGGATACGCAGTATTTT
NA | TRBJ1-6 | TRBV27 | NA | CASSSVTQWGSPLHF | TGTGCCAGCAGTTCGGTGACACAATGGGGTTCACCCCTCCACTTT
NA | TRBJ2-3 | TRBV30 | TRBD2 | CAWNVGTSGSTDTQYF | TGTGCCTGGAATGTTGGGACTAGCGGAAGCACAGATACGCAGTATTTT
few | TRBJ1-2 | TRBV7-3 | NA | CASSPYRDYGYTF | TGTGCCAGCAGCCCGTACAGGGACTATGGCTACACCTTC
once | TRBJ2-1 | TRBV7-3 | TRBD1 | CASSLSGTGSLGSYNEQFF | TGTGCCAGCAGCTTATCCGGGACAGGGAGCTTAGGTTCCTACAATGAGCAGTTCTTC